This TCR beta chain was found in a study of T cells in Graves' hyperthyroidism and ophthalmopathy. Points from the study as a whole: By a 13 V-J model, ophthalmopathy was set apart from stable hyperthyroidism. It was a median about seven months before onset that the model predicted ophthalmopathy.

TCR beta CDR3 sequences were amplified from RNA transcripts. In the first-round RT-PCR of the TCR CDR3, the HTBI primer set was used. Each CDR3 protein gets one entry after TCRdb re-called the multiplex PCR reads with MiXCR. The sample carries about 740,000 distinct CDR3 sequences, 11% to 15% recorded once. Germline-derived CDR1 and CDR2 are MNHEY and SMNVEV (reference sequence). The CDR3 spans 13 residues. The germline V and J ends were trimmed by 6 bases and 11 bases, with 20 bases remaining between them. This clonotype was detected many times. What it recognizes is unknown. The genes are TRBV27 and TRBJ2-7; D is tentatively TRBD1 or TRBD2 (5 bases each). The clonotype comes from a woman between 18 and 30 years old with Graves' hyperthyroidism. The specimen sequenced was blood. The CDR3 nucleotides read TGTGCCAGCAGCCTTGGGGGTGCCCTTGAGGAGTACTTC. It codes for CASSLGGALEEYF.